This T cell receptor beta chain comes out of a study of Ad26.COV2.S vaccination and SARS-CoV-2 variants. Here immunoSEQ multiplex PCR was the method, and the copy in TCRdb shows in-frame clones only, minus some. The sample shows roughly 680,000 clones, more than 80% of them seen only once. Treatment specified: around 19 received Ad26.COV2.S at low or high dose, single or two shots; a few received placebo; per-sample allocation not given. Material that was analyzed had been drawn on day 63 after the first vaccine or placebo injection. Study conclusions and caveats: Whether participants received vaccine or placebo, their non-spike TCR breadth was similar. Placebo recipients trailed vaccine recipients in spike-specific TCR breadth.

The CDR3 loop spans 14 amino acids. After removal of 0 bases from V and 8 bases from J, the junction contained 3 bases not matched to a gene. Germline V gives CDR1 SGHNT, CDR2 YYREEE (reference sequence). Comment on this clone: Its antigen is as yet unknown.

V is TRBV5-4 and J is TRBJ1-2, with 11 nucleotides matching TRBD1. The source material was peripheral blood, sampled in a trial of Ad26.COV2.S vaccine versus placebo. The sequence was obtained from a person aged 18-60 years who received the Ad26.COV2.S COVID-19 vaccine or a placebo. CDR3 DNA: TGTGCCAGCAGCTTGGCGGACAGGGGGCAAGGCTACACCTTC. Its protein is CASSLADRGQGYTF.